A single sample is the source of the 22 T cell receptor beta chains below, sequenced in a study of T cells after yellow fever vaccination. TCRdb independently ran MiXCR on the 5' RACE reads; one entry per CDR3 protein. The table has 500,000 to 650,000 distinct CDR3 sequences, around a sixth seen once. The sequenced sample was PBMCs, obtained 4 to 6 days after the first yellow fever vaccination. All receptors come from a man aged 18 to 30 who received the YFV17D yellow fever vaccine.

The table lists this clonotype with a few counts. The chain has TRBV5-6 and TRBJ1-6; D possibly corresponds to TRBD1 (6 bases). V shed 4 bases and J shed 7 bases, with 12 bases lying between them. Germline V lookup: CDR1 SGHDT, CDR2 YYEEEE. The CDR3 has 14 residues. The CDR3 region has the DNA TGTGCCAGCAGCCTGACAGGCTTAAATTCACCCCTCCACTTT. This sequence encodes CASSLTGLNSPLHF.

This clonotype was seen a few times. This chain links TRBV6-2 or TRBV6-3 with TRBJ2-3; tentatively, D is TRBD1 (5 bases). Germline V gene lookup returns CDR1 MNHEY and CDR2 SVGEGT. The CDR3 is 13 residues long. V was trimmed by 8 bases and J by 6 bases, leaving 15 bases between them. The CDR3 loop is CASVPGLRDTQYF. The CDR3 coding sequence is TGTGCCAGCGTGCCAGGGTTGAGGGATACGCAGTATTTT.

This clonotype was seen ten or more times. V usage is TRBV9 and J usage is TRBJ1-3; a weak D match, TRBD1 (6 bases). Germline lookup yields CDR1 SGDLS and CDR2 YYNGEE. This CDR3 region has 14 residues. V dropped 4 bases and J dropped 2 bases, with 10 bases sitting between them. Written as DNA, the CDR3 is TGTGCCAGCAGCCAACAGGGTACTGGAAACACCATATATTTT. This sequence encodes CASSQQGTGNTIYF.

The sample holds a few counts of this clonotype. The V call is TRBV7-2, the J call TRBJ2-2; the D gene is possibly TRBD2 (5 bases). This CDR3 spans 14 amino acids. Germline values: CDR1 SGHTA, CDR2 FQGNSA. V gave up 2 bases and J gave up 6 bases, with 10 bases separating them. CDR3 nucleotides: TGTGCCAGCAGCTTAAGGAGGAATCCCGGGGAGCTGTTTTTT. Translated, it gives CASSLRRNPGELFF.

The sample holds many counts of this clonotype. This sequence joins TRBV20-1 and TRBJ2-7, with D perhaps given as TRBD1 or TRBD2 (5 bases each). This CDR3 has 14 amino acids. Germline V gene sequence: CDR1 DFQATT, CDR2 SNEGSKA (reference sequence). V lost 6 bases, J lost 3 bases, and 18 bases lay in between. The CDR3 reads CSAQKGTDHYEQYF. DNA for the CDR3: TGCAGTGCCCAGAAGGGGACGGACCACTACGAGCAGTACTTC.

This clonotype was seen at least ten times. This chain connects TRBV7-2 to TRBJ2-1; TRBD2 agrees at 7 bases. Per the germline V gene, CDR1 is SGHTA and CDR2 is FQGNSA. V gave up 6 bases and J gave up 6 bases; unmatched junction bases: 5. This CDR3 has 13 residues. The CDR3 sequence: CASRFGGGNEQFF. CDR3 nucleotides: TGTGCCAGCAGATTCGGCGGGGGCAATGAGCAGTTCTTC.

The gene calls are TRBV5-1 and TRBJ2-1; 9 bases line up with TRBD1. The J segment lost 8 bases and the V segment lost 5 bases, leaving 8 bases of the junction unmatched. From germline, CDR1 is SGHRS and CDR2 YFSETQ. The CDR3 totals 14 residues. The CDR3, as DNA: TGCGCCAGCAGTGCTGGACAGGGGCACCATGAGCAGTTCTTC. This translates into CASSAGQGHHEQFF.

V usage is TRBV18 and J usage is TRBJ2-5, with D hard to call. Between the trimmed V and J ends, which lost 0 bases and 6 bases, there was a span of 8 bases. The CDR3 has 13 amino acids. The germline gives CDR1 KGHSH, CDR2 LQKENI. As DNA, the CDR3 is TGTGCCAGCTCACCACCCGGTCAGAAGACCCAGTACTTC. It codes for CASSPPGQKTQYF.

V and J are TRBV4-1 and TRBJ2-7; 7 bases map to TRBD2. Germline loops: CDR1 MGHRA, CDR2 YSYEKL. V shed 0 bases and J 5 bases; nucleotides not matched to a gene: 4. CDR3 length equals 14 residues. DNA of the CDR3: TGCGCCAGCAGCCAAGATGCGGGGAGGGACGAGCAGTACTTC. Amino acid sequence: CASSQDAGRDEQYF.

J is TRBJ1-2 and V is TRBV7-2; D not resolved. The CDR3 extends over 15 amino acids. CDR1 and CDR2 from the germline V gene are SGHTA and FQGNSA. The ends were cut back, 3 bases at V and 9 bases at J, with 20 bases in the middle. This chain's CDR3 is CASSLTDFLLWSYTF. In DNA form, the CDR3 reads TGTGCCAGCAGCTTGACGGACTTCTTACTATGGAGCTACACCTTC.

This clonotype has just one count. The chain is built from TRBV2 and TRBJ2-1, with a possible D match to TRBD2 (7 bases). The CDR3 consists of 14 residues. The V end lost 7 bases, the J end lost 9 bases, and 19 bases lay between the germline ends. Germline lookup yields CDR1 SNHLY and CDR2 FYNNEI. The CDR3 bases are TGTGCCAGCACCCCGCCTGGGGGCGGGGGTGAGCAGTTCTTC. This gives the protein CASTPPGGGGEQFF.

This chain links TRBV12-3 or TRBV12-4 with TRBJ1-5; D call uncertain. Trimming stripped 3 bases from V and 2 bases from J, with 8 bases between. CDR3 length equals 14 residues. CDR3 region: CASSFSDGNQPQHF. In DNA, the CDR3 is TGTGCCAGCAGTTTCTCGGACGGCAATCAGCCCCAGCATTTT.

The chain combines TRBV6-4 with TRBJ2-5; D not certain. Deletions cut 6 bases from V and 3 bases from J, with 5 bases between. Per the germline V gene, CDR1 is MRHNA and CDR2 is SNTAGT. This CDR3 spans 11 amino acids. CDR3 in DNA: TGTGCCAGCAGAGAAAAAGAGACCCAGTACTTC. Amino acid sequence: CASREKETQYF.

This clonotype was counted only a few times. The chain employs TRBV5-1 and TRBJ2-1; D gene ambiguous. This CDR3 comprises 15 residues. Looked up from germline, CDR1 is SGHRS and CDR2 is YFSETQ. The V end was cut by 0 bases, the J end by 2 bases, with 9 bases between. The CDR3 sequence is CASSLGARPYNEQFF. The CDR3 bases are TGCGCCAGCAGCTTGGGGGCCAGACCCTACAATGAGCAGTTCTTC. Together with reference TRBV5-1 and TRBJ2-1, the CDR3 gives the full variable domain: KAGVTQTPRYLIKTRGQQVTLSCSPISGHRSVSWYQQTPGQGLQFLFEYFSETQRNKGNFPGRFSGRQFSNSRSEMNVSTLELGDSALYLCASSLGARPYNEQFFGPGTRLTVL.

The chain carries TRBV10-3 and TRBJ2-7, with 10 bases matching TRBD1. CDR3 length equals 15 residues. Germline V lookup: CDR1 ENHRY, CDR2 SYGVKD. V lost 3 bases and J lost 3; bases outside the gene matches: 5. CDR3 loop: CAISDLDRGDYEQYF. The CDR3 coding sequence is TGTGCCATCAGTGACTTGGACAGGGGGGACTACGAGCAGTACTTC.

This clonotype was seen only a few times. The chain recombines TRBV7-2 with TRBJ1-6; D is perhaps TRBD1 (5 bases). The CDR3 has 15 amino acids. Per the germline V gene, CDR1 is SGHTA and CDR2 is FQGNSA. Trimming shortened V by 0 bases and J by 10 bases, and 13 bases separated the two germline ends. CDR3 nucleotide sequence: TGTGCCAGCAGCTTAGCGGACACCCGTCGGTCACCCCTCCACTTT. Its translation is CASSLADTRRSPLHF.

This clonotype occurred a few times. The chain employs TRBV5-1 and TRBJ2-5; a possible D gene is TRBD2 (6 bases). Germline V gene lookup returns CDR1 SGHRS and CDR2 YFSETQ. The V gene lost 6 bases and the J gene lost 0 bases, with 15 bases spanning the gap. The CDR3 length is 15 residues. The CDR3 spells CASNPLGLNQETQYF. CDR3 DNA: TGCGCCAGCAACCCCCTGGGACTGAACCAAGAGACCCAGTACTTC.

In this sample, this clonotype turned up a few times. V usage is TRBV5-1 and J usage is TRBJ2-1; 9 nucleotides line up with TRBD2. CDR3 size: 17 residues. Unmatched junction bases numbered 10, after V lost 0 bases and J lost 6 bases. Germline lookup yields CDR1 SGHRS and CDR2 YFSETQ. CDR3: CASSLGSGGPLGNEQFF. The CDR3, as DNA: TGCGCCAGCAGCTTGGGTAGCGGGGGCCCCTTAGGCAATGAGCAGTTCTTC.

This clonotype was picked up a small number of times. The chain combines TRBV11-2 with TRBJ2-3; 10 positions match TRBD2. Germline CDR1 and CDR2: SGHAT and FQNNGV. Trimming cost V 5 bases and J 6 bases; bases outside gene matches: 17. The CDR3 runs to 18 residues. CDR3 nucleotide sequence: TGTGCCAGCAGCAAAACCCAATGGACTAGCGGACGTCAGGATACGCAGTATTTT. It specifies CASSKTQWTSGRQDTQYF.

The chain links TRBV6-2 or TRBV6-3 to TRBJ2-1; D unclear. Germline loops: CDR1 MNHEY, CDR2 SVGEGT. The V and J ends lost 6 bases and 8 bases respectively, with 11 bases between them. CDR3 length: 12 residues. This CDR3 is CASSPTFHEQFF. CDR3 DNA sequence: TGTGCCAGCAGCCCCACTTTCCATGAGCAGTTCTTC.

The J gene is TRBJ2-3, the V gene TRBV23-1; 7 positions agree with TRBD1. TRBV23-1 is an ORF for which the function is uncertain. CDR3 length equals 16 residues. The trim removed 1 base at V and 0 bases at J, leaving 4 bases unmatched. CDR3 loop: CASSQLDRTSTDTQYF. The CDR3 DNA is TGCGCCAGCAGTCAATTGGACAGGACTAGCACAGATACGCAGTATTTT.

The chain recombines TRBV7-6 with TRBJ1-2; 11 nucleotides line up with TRBD1. Germline V gene sequence: CDR1 SGHVS, CDR2 FNYEAQ. The CDR3 is 14 amino acids. V shed 5 bases and J 4 bases; nucleotides not matched to a gene: 3. CDR3 region: CASSRTGGSYGYTF. CDR3 nucleotides: TGTGCCAGCAGCAGGACAGGGGGCAGCTATGGCTACACCTTC. Based on the CDR3 plus reference TRBV7-6 and TRBJ1-2, the full variable domain is GAGVSQSPRYKVTKRGQDVALRCDPISGHVSLYWYRQALGQGPEFLTYFNYEAQQDKSGLPNDRFSAERPEGSISTLTIQRTEQRDSAMYRCASSRTGGSYGYTFGSGTRLTVV.